One and the same sample provided the 6 T cell receptor beta chains below, sequenced in a study of glioma-infiltrating T cells after dendritic cell vaccination. Generated by immunoSEQ multiplex PCR, the TCRdb table keeps only in-frame clones and is missing some. The sample yields 20,000 or so clones, approximately 85% seen once. The sample here was blood, taken before dendritic cell vaccination. The origin of the receptors is a human donor with glioblastoma.

V usage is TRBV6-7 and J usage is TRBJ2-7; D is uncertain. TRBV6-7 is designated an ORF whose function remains uncertain. The ends were cut back, 5 bases at V and 6 bases at J, with 14 bases in the middle. This CDR3 contains 13 residues. CDR3 nucleotide sequence: TGTGCCAGCAGTACACTGAGGTTCCTCGAGCAGTACTTC. Translation: CASSTLRFLEQYF.

This clone showed up just a few times. The V gene is TRBV5-5, the J gene TRBJ2-1; D might be TRBD1 (5 bases). V gave up 2 bases and J gave up 5 bases, with 8 bases separating them. The germline V gene has CDR1 SGHKS and CDR2 YYEKEE (reference sequence). The CDR3 spans 13 residues. CDR3 amino acids: CASSFRQNNEQFF. DNA for the CDR3: TGTGCCAGCAGCTTTAGACAGAACAATGAGCAGTTCTTC.

The gene calls are TRBV2 and TRBJ2-7; 10 bases map to TRBD2. CDR1 and CDR2 (germline): SNHLY, FYNNEI. The CDR3 has 18 amino acids. J was trimmed by 5 bases and V by 0 bases; bases with no gene match: 13. DNA for the CDR3: TGTGCCAGCAGTGAAGCAATGGCTAGCGGGAGAGGCAAGAACGAGCAGTACTTC. Translating it yields CASSEAMASGRGKNEQYF.

V usage is TRBV10-3 and J usage is TRBJ2-7; TRBD1 agrees at 10 bases. This CDR3 comprises 14 residues. CDR1 is ENHRY, CDR2 SYGVKD, per germline. The J segment lost 6 bases and the V segment lost 4 bases, leaving 6 bases of the junction unmatched. As DNA, the CDR3 is TGTGCCATCAGTGTTTCCAGGACAGGGGGCGAGCAGTACTTC. It translates to CAISVSRTGGEQYF.

This chain uses TRBV4-3 with TRBJ2-7, with 10 nucleotides matching TRBD1. This CDR3 is 15 amino acids long. V trimming: 3 bases; J trimming: 6 bases; junction bases outside the gene matches: 8. Germline V gene sequence: CDR1 LGHNA, CDR2 YSLEER. The CDR3 nucleotides are TGCGCCAGCAGCCACGCGACGACAGGGGGCCCCGAGCAGTACTTC. As protein: CASSHATTGGPEQYF.

Only a few counts were recorded for this clone. The V call is TRBV19, the J call TRBJ2-5; 9 nucleotides align to TRBD1. The CDR3 is 15 residues long. Germline trimming cut 1 base from V and 8 bases from J; bases unmatched to any gene: 8. The germline V gene has CDR1 LNHDA and CDR2 SQIVND (reference sequence). DNA of the CDR3: TGTGCCAGTAGTATAGCGTCGGGACAGGGTCGTACCCAGTACTTC. Its protein is CASSIASGQGRTQYF.